The 3 T cell receptor beta chains below all came from one sample that was sequenced in a study of identical twins. TCRdb analysed the 5' RACE reads with MiXCR anew, one entry per CDR3 protein. The sample shows some 190,000 distinct CDR3 sequences, 15% of them seen only once. These data also featured in a second study, about T cells expressing NK-cell markers.

The specimen was CD8+ T cells sorted from blood. The receptor source for this set is a woman younger than 35 in good health.

V is TRBV7-9 and J is TRBJ2-3; 15 bases agree with TRBD2. Germline CDR1 and CDR2: SEHNR and FQNEAQ (reference sequence). V gave up 5 bases and J gave up 5 bases; unmatched junction bases: 5. This CDR3 is built from 16 residues. The CDR3 DNA sequence: TGTGCCAGCAGCCCGGGACTAGCGGGAGGTAGAGATACGCAGTATTTT. It encodes CASSPGLAGGRDTQYF.

This clonotype was seen only a few times. The chain employs TRBV19 and TRBJ1-2, with 8 bases fitting TRBD1. V dropped 11 bases and J dropped 8; count of bases not matched to a gene: 13. The CDR3 has 13 amino acids. Germline V gene lookup returns CDR1 LNHDA and CDR2 SQIVND (reference sequence). The CDR3 spells CARTDRESLGYTF. CDR3 sequence (DNA): TGTGCCCGAACGGACAGGGAGTCTTTGGGCTACACCTTC. Combining the CDR3 with reference TRBV19 and TRBJ1-2 gives the whole variable domain DGGITQSPKYLFRKEGQNVTLSCEQNLNHDAMYWYRQDPGQGLRLIYYSQIVNDFQKGDIAEGYSVSREKKESFPLTVTSAQKNPTAFYLCARTDRESLGYTFGSGTRLTVV.

This clonotype was counted ten times or more. The chain links TRBV7-9 to TRBJ2-2, with TRBD2 matching 10 bases. CDR1 and CDR2 (germline): SEHNR, FQNEAQ (reference sequence). This CDR3 region has 15 residues. Unmatched junction bases numbered 9, after V lost 6 bases and J lost 8 bases. The CDR3 region has the DNA TGTGCCAGCAGAAAGAAAGCGGGGGGGCCAGGGGAGCTGTTTTTT. Protein sequence: CASRKKAGGPGELFF.